The 20 T cell receptor beta chains below were found in one sample sequenced in a study of blood T cell repertoires in COVID-19. Data came from immunoSEQ multiplex PCR; TCRdb stores just in-frame clones and leaves some out. The data show under 200,000 clones, 70% to 90% seen once. Material for sequencing was peripheral blood. The receptors derive from a man aged 40-49 years with active or convalescent COVID-19.

This rearrangement joins TRBV28 to TRBJ2-1, with TRBD2 matching over 8 bases. V lost 5 bases, J lost 3 bases, and 3 bases stayed unmatched. CDR1 is MDHEN, CDR2 SYDVKM, per germline. This CDR3 is 14 amino acids long. The CDR3 coding sequence is TGTGCCAGCAGTGCTAGCGGGTACTACAATGAGCAGTTCTTC. It specifies CASSASGYYNEQFF.

The chain carries TRBV6-5 and TRBJ1-5; D gene unclear. This CDR3 is built from 13 residues. Trimming left V 6 bases short and J 3 bases short, with 9 bases between. The V gene's germline CDR1 is MNHEY and CDR2 SVGAGI. For the CDR3, the DNA is TGTGCCAGCAGCCACAGTGACAATCAGCCCCAGCATTTT. Translating it yields CASSHSDNQPQHF.

V is TRBV12-3 or TRBV12-4 and J is TRBJ1-6; D unresolved. CDR3 size: 13 residues. V gave up 2 bases and J gave up 11 bases, with 10 bases separating them. The CDR3 region is CASSLIEGAPLHF. CDR3 coding DNA: TGTGCCAGCAGTTTAATAGAGGGCGCACCCCTCCACTTT.

The CDR3 loop is CASRETFLAGRAADTQYF. The CDR3 nucleotides read TGTGCCAGCAGAGAAACGTTCCTAGCGGGAAGGGCGGCAGATACGCAGTATTTT. This chain uses TRBV28 with TRBJ2-3, with TRBD2 matching 9 bases. Unmatched junction bases numbered 17, after V lost 6 bases and J lost 4 bases. From germline, CDR1 is MDHEN and CDR2 SYDVKM. The CDR3 extends over 18 amino acids.

In its sample, this clone was seen a few times. This chain connects TRBV21-1 to TRBJ2-3; the table names TRBD2, a call not compared with the DNA. TRBV21-1 is an annotated pseudogene. The CDR3 totals 15 residues. As DNA, the CDR3 is TGTGCCAGCAGCAAGTTGACTAGCGGCTTGGATACGCAGTATTTT. Encoded protein: CASSKLTSGLDTQYF.

The J gene is TRBJ2-3, the V gene TRBV14; tentatively, D is TRBD2 (5 bases). Germline CDR1 and CDR2: SGHDN and FVKESK. The CDR3 is 16 amino acids. V lost 0 bases, J lost 6 bases, and 16 bases lay in between. Here the CDR3 DNA reads TGTGCCAGCAGCCAAGAGGGCAATCAGAGGAGGGATACGCAGTATTTT. It yields the protein CASSQEGNQRRDTQYF.

The genes are TRBV30 and TRBJ2-1, with 12 bases aligning to TRBD2. The J segment lost 4 bases and the V segment lost 0 bases, leaving 7 bases of the junction unmatched. The CDR3 length is 17 residues. Germline V gene lookup returns CDR1 GTSNPN and CDR2 SVGIG (reference sequence). CDR3 in amino acids: CAWSVRASGRGYNEQFF. In DNA form, the CDR3 reads TGTGCCTGGAGTGTAAGGGCTAGCGGGAGGGGTTACAATGAGCAGTTCTTC.

The chain joins TRBV5-1 to TRBJ1-2, with 7 bases fitting TRBD1. V lost 2 bases, J lost 7 bases, and 8 bases stayed unmatched. This CDR3 has 14 amino acids. Germline lookup yields CDR1 SGHRS and CDR2 YFSETQ. DNA for the CDR3: TGCGCCAGCAGCTTTGGTCAGGGGGTAGGTGGCTACACCTTC. This translates into CASSFGQGVGGYTF.

This chain connects TRBV5-4 to TRBJ1-3, with 7 bases fitting TRBD1. V gave up 1 base and J gave up 3 bases; unmatched junction bases: 7. Germline assignment: CDR1 SGHNT and CDR2 YYREEE (reference sequence). The CDR3 runs 16 residues. The CDR3 sequence is CASSLITGAGGNTIYF. As DNA, the CDR3 is TGTGCCAGCAGCTTGATTACAGGGGCGGGTGGAAACACCATATATTTT.

This sequence joins TRBV28 and TRBJ2-1, with 9 bases identical to TRBD2. The V segment lost 5 bases and the J segment 3 bases; nucleotides outside the gene matches: 8. This CDR3 is built from 16 residues. Germline V gene data show CDR1 as MDHEN and CDR2 as SYDVKM. Written as DNA, the CDR3 is TGTGCCAGCAGTCGGTTGGAAGCGGGGGGCTACAATGAGCAGTTCTTC. It encodes CASSRLEAGGYNEQFF. Full variable domain (remainder filled in from reference TRBV28 and TRBJ2-1): DVKVTQSSRYLVKRTGEKVFLECVQDMDHENMFWYRQDPGLGLRLIYFSYDVKMKEKGDIPEGYSVSREKKERFSLILESASTNQTSMYLCASSRLEAGGYNEQFFGPGTRLTVL.

This chain connects TRBV7-8 to TRBJ2-2; D unresolved. This CDR3 is 14 amino acids long. Trimming took 3 bases from V and 5 from J, leaving 10 bases between them. CDR1 is SGHVS, CDR2 FQNEAQ, per germline. For the CDR3, the DNA is TGTGCCAGCAGCTTGGGCGCTGCAACCGGGGAGCTGTTTTTT. It codes for CASSLGAATGELFF.

The chain uses TRBV11-2 and TRBJ2-7; D perhaps matches TRBD1 (6 bases). Germline lookup yields CDR1 SGHAT and CDR2 FQNNGV. Trimming removed 2 bases at V and 9 bases at J, with 11 bases between. CDR3 length equals 12 residues. The CDR3 DNA reads TGTGCCAGCAGCTTACCAGGGGCGAGGCAGTACTTC. Translating it yields CASSLPGARQYF.

J is TRBJ1-2 and V is TRBV27; D might be TRBD1 (6 bases). V lost 4 bases to trimming and J lost 4 bases, with 19 bases between them. The CDR3 sequence is 16 residues long. Germline-derived CDR1 and CDR2 are MNHEY and SMNVEV (reference sequence). DNA for the CDR3: TGTGCCAGCAGTTGGGGTCCGTCGGGGGGCGCCTATGGCTACACCTTC. This codes for CASSWGPSGGAYGYTF.

A few counts support this clone. DNA of the CDR3: TGCGCCAGCAGCCAGGGCTCCGGGACAGGGCACAATCAGCCCCAGCATTTT. Translation gives CASSQGSGTGHNQPQHF. The rearrangement links TRBV4-3 to TRBJ1-5; 9 nucleotides match TRBD1. V lost 3 bases to trimming and J lost 3 bases; unmatched junction nucleotides: 9. This CDR3 region has 17 residues. The germline CDR1 and CDR2 sequences are LGHNA and YSLEER.

This sequence joins TRBV10-3 and TRBJ1-2; 7 bases are shared with TRBD1. In germline, CDR1 is ENHRY, CDR2 SYGVKD. V gave up 6 bases and J gave up 7 bases; unmatched junction bases: 8. The CDR3 is 13 residues long. CDR3 protein: CAISRQGRPGYTF. In DNA, the CDR3 is TGTGCCATCAGCCGACAGGGACGGCCTGGCTACACCTTC.

This sequence joins TRBV5-1 and TRBJ2-7; tentative D call: TRBD2 (5 bases). The CDR3 covers 14 residues. Trimming removed 0 bases at V and 3 bases at J, with 10 bases between. Germline V gene data show CDR1 as SGHRS and CDR2 as YFSETQ. CDR3 nucleotides: TGCGCCAGCAGCTTGGGGTACGGAGGCTACGAGCAGTACTTC. Its translation: CASSLGYGGYEQYF.

This chain connects TRBV7-9 to TRBJ2-2; 16 bases fit TRBD2. V lost 5 bases to trimming and J lost 7 bases; unmatched junction nucleotides: 10. This CDR3 spans 18 amino acids. Germline V gives CDR1 SEHNR, CDR2 FQNEAQ (reference sequence). CDR3 sequence reads: CASSPGTSGGARYGELFF. The CDR3 region has the DNA TGTGCCAGCAGCCCCGGGACTAGCGGGGGGGCCAGATACGGGGAGCTGTTTTTT.

The J gene is TRBJ2-7, the V gene TRBV28; 8 nucleotides align to TRBD2. The CDR3 has 14 amino acids. V trimming: 5 bases; J trimming: 4 bases; junction bases outside the gene matches: 7. Per germline, CDR1 MDHEN and CDR2 SYDVKM. The CDR3 loop reads CASSLAGGPYEQYF. The CDR3 bases are TGTGCCAGCAGTCTAGCGGGTGGACCGTACGAGCAGTACTTC.

J is TRBJ2-1 and V is TRBV24-1, with 7 bases aligning to TRBD1. Germline V gene data show CDR1 as KGHDR and CDR2 as SFDVKD. The CDR3 runs 16 residues. Trimming cost V 0 bases and J 1 base; bases outside gene matches: 2. The CDR3 reads CATSDLGTASYNEQFF. CDR3 DNA: TGTGCCACCAGTGATTTGGGGACAGCTTCCTACAATGAGCAGTTCTTC.

The V gene is TRBV5-1, the J gene TRBJ2-1; possibly TRBD1 for D (7 bases). The CDR3 has 15 amino acids. V lost 0 bases, J lost 6 bases, and 13 bases lay in between. Germline V gene sequence: CDR1 SGHRS, CDR2 YFSETQ. CDR3 amino acids: CASSLGGTVINEQFF. The CDR3 DNA reads as TGCGCCAGCAGCTTGGGCGGGACAGTAATCAATGAGCAGTTCTTC.